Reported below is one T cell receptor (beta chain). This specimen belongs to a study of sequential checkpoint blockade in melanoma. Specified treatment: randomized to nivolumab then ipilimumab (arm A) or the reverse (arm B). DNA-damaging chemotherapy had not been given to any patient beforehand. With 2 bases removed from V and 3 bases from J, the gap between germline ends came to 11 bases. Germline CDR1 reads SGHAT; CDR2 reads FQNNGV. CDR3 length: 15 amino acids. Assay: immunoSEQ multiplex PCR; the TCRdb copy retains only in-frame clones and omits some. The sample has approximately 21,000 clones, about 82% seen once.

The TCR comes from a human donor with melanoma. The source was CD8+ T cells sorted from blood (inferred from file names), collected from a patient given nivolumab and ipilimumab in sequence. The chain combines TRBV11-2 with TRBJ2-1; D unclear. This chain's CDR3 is CASSLLPVSYNEQFF. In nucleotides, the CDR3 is TGTGCCAGCAGCTTACTTCCAGTAAGCTACAATGAGCAGTTCTTC. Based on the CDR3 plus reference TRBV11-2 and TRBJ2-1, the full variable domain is EAGVAQSPRYKIIEKRQSVAFWCNPISGHATLYWYQQILGQGPKLLIQFQNNGVVDDSQLPKDRFSAERLKGVDSTLKIQPAKLEDSAVYLCASSLLPVSYNEQFFGPGTRLTVL.